The 16 T cell receptor beta chains in this list originate from one sample, sequenced in a study of metastatic and nonmetastatic thyroid tumors. With MiXCR, TCRdb reprocessed the PCR reads. The sample consists of 85,000 to 100,000 clones, roughly an eighth of them appearing once. No patient had received any treatment before thyroid surgery. The source material was blood. The receptors come from a female donor with papillary thyroid cancer or a benign thyroid nodule (not recorded which). Some clones in this sample may be carry-over from other donors' samples.

The table lists this clone with many counts. The genes are TRBV28 and TRBJ1-2, with D perhaps TRBD1 (5 bases). V gave up 3 bases and J gave up 0 bases, with 8 bases separating them. The CDR3 runs 14 residues. Germline V gene lookup returns CDR1 MDHEN and CDR2 SYDVKM. CDR3 protein: CASSFLGANYGYTF. CDR3 bases: TGTGCCAGCAGTTTTCTAGGGGCTAACTATGGCTACACCTTC.

This clone appeared many times. This chain uses TRBV5-1 with TRBJ2-7; TRBD1 matches at 10 bases. The ends lost 0 bases at V and 4 bases at J; junction bases unmatched: 1. Germline V lookup: CDR1 SGHRS, CDR2 YFSETQ. The CDR3 loop spans 14 amino acids. CDR3: CASSLVGQGYEQYF. In DNA, the CDR3 is TGCGCCAGCAGCTTGGTGGGACAGGGGTACGAGCAGTACTTC.

This clone has ten or more counts. The V and J genes are TRBV20-1 and TRBJ1-6, with 8 positions matching TRBD1. The CDR3 runs to 15 residues. The germline gives CDR1 DFQATT, CDR2 SNEGSKA (reference sequence). V lost 6 bases, J lost 3 bases, and 7 bases stayed unmatched. This chain's CDR3 is CSAPTGAVYNSPLHF. In DNA form, the CDR3 reads TGCAGTGCCCCGACAGGGGCGGTCTATAATTCACCCCTCCACTTT.

The table lists this clone with many counts. DNA for the CDR3: TGTGCCAGCAGTCGCAGCCCAGGACTAGCGGGAGCCAATGAGCAGTTCTTC. It translates to CASSRSPGLAGANEQFF. The chain is built from TRBV6-6 and TRBJ2-1, with 13 bases matching TRBD2. This CDR3 is built from 17 residues. The V gene end was trimmed by 5 bases and the J gene end by 6 bases; junction bases not matched to a gene: 10. Germline V CDR1 and CDR2: MNHNY, SVGAGI (reference sequence).

This clone was seen repeatedly, ten times or more. The same CDR3 is also encoded by other DNA sequences in this sample. The gene calls are TRBV18 and TRBJ2-7, with 7 bases fitting TRBD1. This CDR3 spans 12 amino acids. Germline V gene lookup returns CDR1 KGHSH and CDR2 LQKENI. J was trimmed by 3 bases and V by 4 bases; bases with no gene match: 0. The CDR3 nucleotides are TGTGCCAGCTCACGACAGGGCTACGAGCAGTACTTC. Translating it yields CASSRQGYEQYF.

This clone came up many times. The J gene is TRBJ2-7, the V gene TRBV6-2 or TRBV6-3; 7 bases agree with TRBD2. The CDR3 is 14 amino acids. V was clipped by 7 bases and J by 3 bases; unmatched bases: 9. Germline loops: CDR1 MNHEY, CDR2 SVGEGT. Written as DNA, the CDR3 is TGTGCCAGCACCCCGGGGGGAGGGAGCTACGAGCAGTACTTC. This gives the protein CASTPGGGSYEQYF.

This clone was observed at least ten times. The V and J genes are TRBV5-1 and TRBJ1-2, with 7 bases matching TRBD1. Trimming removed 0 bases from V and 8 bases from J; junction bases left unmatched: 4. Germline CDR1 and CDR2: SGHRS and YFSETQ. This CDR3 is built from 13 residues. In DNA form, the CDR3 reads TGCGCCAGCAGCTTGGGACAGGGTCAAGGCTACACCTTC. Translating it yields CASSLGQGQGYTF.

The J gene is TRBJ2-7, the V gene TRBV30; D remains ambiguous. V lost 7 bases to trimming and J lost 7 bases, with 14 bases between them. Germline V gene sequence: CDR1 GTSNPN, CDR2 SVGIG (reference sequence). CDR3 size: 11 residues. As DNA, the CDR3 is TGTGCCTTCCTGGACCCTACAGAGCAGTACTTC. Residues: CAFLDPTEQYF.

This clone was detected ten times or more. The chain is built from TRBV11-2 and TRBJ1-5, with D possibly TRBD1 on 6 matching bases. Germline V gene lookup returns CDR1 SGHAT and CDR2 FQNNGV. V lost 1 base and J 2 bases, leaving 12 bases between the germline ends. The CDR3 sequence is 16 residues long. This CDR3 reads CASSLVGAGGNQPQHF. Written as DNA, the CDR3 is TGTGCCAGCAGCTTAGTTGGAGCAGGGGGCAATCAGCCCCAGCATTTT.

The gene calls are TRBV6-5 and TRBJ1-2; 8 bases fit TRBD1. J lost 6 bases, V lost 5 bases, and 17 bases had no gene match. The CDR3 is 17 amino acids. From germline, CDR1 is MNHEY and CDR2 SVGAGI. In DNA, the CDR3 is TGTGCCAGCAGTATACTGGGGCCCGACAGGGGTTCCCATGGCTACACCTTC. It specifies CASSILGPDRGSHGYTF.

This clone was observed a few times. A much larger clone sits a single nucleotide away, making a read error possible. The J gene is TRBJ2-1, the V gene TRBV9; D is unclear. Trimming stripped 4 bases from V and 0 bases from J, with 11 bases between. Germline CDR1 is SGDLS and CDR2 is YYNGEE. This CDR3 is 15 amino acids long. The CDR3 loop is CASSLDWGSYNEQFF. The CDR3 DNA follows: TGTGCCAGCAGCTTAGATTGGGGCTCCTACAATGAGCAGTTCTTC.

This clone was detected only a few times. A much larger clone is a single base away; this may be a read error. V and J are TRBV11-2 and TRBJ2-1; possibly TRBD2 for D (6 bases). V was cut by 0 bases and J by 8 bases, with 14 bases left in between. Germline-derived CDR1 and CDR2 are SGHAT and FQNNGV. This CDR3 has 15 amino acids. CDR3 in DNA: TGTGCCAGCAGCTTAGACTCCGGGACTGTCCATGAGCAGTTCTTC. Translating it yields CASSLDSGTVHEQFF.

In this sample, this clone turned up many times. V and J are TRBV12-3 or TRBV12-4 and TRBJ1-5, with D unresolved. The ends were cut back, 3 bases at V and 2 bases at J, with 8 bases in the middle. The CDR3 runs 14 residues. As DNA, the CDR3 is TGTGCCAGCAGTTTTGCCGCCGGCAATCAGCCCCAGCATTTT. It yields the protein CASSFAAGNQPQHF.

At least ten counts were recorded for this clone. The V gene is TRBV24-1, the J gene TRBJ1-2; no firm D call. The CDR3 has 11 amino acids. The germline V gene has CDR1 KGHDR and CDR2 SFDVKD. V shed 2 bases and J shed 6 bases, with 3 bases lying between them. The CDR3 here is CATSDSDGYTF. The CDR3 nucleotides read TGTGCCACCAGTGATTCAGATGGCTACACCTTC.

In this sample, this clone turned up many times. The V gene is TRBV20-1, the J gene TRBJ2-6; 7 bases are a match to TRBD2. This CDR3 region has 17 residues. The V gene end was trimmed by 0 bases and the J gene end by 2 bases; junction bases not matched to a gene: 7. CDR1 is DFQATT, CDR2 SNEGSKA, per germline (reference sequence). This chain's CDR3 is CSARDHSGGAGANVLTF. In DNA form, the CDR3 reads TGCAGTGCTAGAGATCACAGTGGGGGGGCTGGGGCCAACGTCCTGACTTTC.

This clone has a handful of counts. The chain recombines TRBV11-3 with TRBJ2-7; the match to TRBD2 covers 12 bases. This CDR3 is built from 14 residues. In germline, CDR1 is SGHNT, CDR2 YENEEA. The junction had 5 bases not matched to a gene; V was cut back by 5 bases and J by 6 bases. CDR3 residues: CASSRLAGESEQYF. Written as DNA, the CDR3 is TGTGCCAGCAGCCGACTAGCGGGAGAGAGCGAGCAGTACTTC.